This T cell receptor beta chain was identified during a study of a mutant IDH1 vaccine in newly diagnosed glioma. Profiled with immunoSEQ multiplex PCR; TCRdb holds only in-frame clones, not every one. The table has roughly 60,000 clones, 85% seen once. The CDR3 runs to 16 residues. CDR1 is KGHSH and CDR2 is LQKENI in the germline V gene. J was trimmed by 5 bases and V by 1 base; bases with no gene match: 7. Time point defined: week 23, last vaccination. The vaccine gave 300 ug of a 20-mer mutant IDH1 peptide subcutaneously per dose. Concerning this clone: What it binds is unknown.

The TCR comes from a man aged 25-45 years with glioma. The material sequenced was PBMCs, taken from a glioma patient whose treatment included an IDH1 peptide vaccine. V gene TRBV18 combines with J gene TRBJ2-7, with 11 bases matching TRBD1. This CDR3 reads CASSPLGQGAVDEQYF. CDR3 in DNA: TGTGCCAGCTCACCACTTGGACAGGGGGCTGTCGACGAGCAGTACTTC. The complete variable domain, with remaining parts taken from reference TRBV18 and TRBJ2-7, reads NAGVMQNPRHLVRRRGQEARLRCSPMKGHSHVYWYRQLPEEGLKFMVYLQKENIIDESGMPKERFSAEFPKEGPSILRIQQVVRGDSAAYFCASSPLGQGAVDEQYFGPGTRLTVT.